This passage covers 27 T cell receptor beta chains from one sample sequenced in a study of blood T cell repertoires in COVID-19. TCRdb's copy holds only in-frame clones and misses some; the assay was immunoSEQ multiplex PCR. The table includes fewer than 65,000 clones, approximately 85% detected once. Sequencing was done on a sample of peripheral blood. The receptor source for this set is a human donor in a cohort sampled during active COVID-19.

The chain joins TRBV9 to TRBJ1-3, with D hard to call. V was shortened by 3 bases and J by 1 base, with 8 bases between the two germline ends. The CDR3 contains 14 residues. CDR1 is SGDLS, CDR2 YYNGEE, per germline. CDR3 DNA: TGTGCCAGCAGCGAGCCCCCTTCTGGAAACACCATATATTTT. This translates into CASSEPPSGNTIYF.

CDR3 nucleotides: TGTGCCAGCCAACGGGACAGGGAAGAGACCCAGTACTTC. This encodes CASQRDREETQYF. This chain joins TRBV10-3 and TRBJ2-5, with TRBD1 matching over 9 bases. V was clipped by 10 bases and J by 3 bases; unmatched bases: 6. Germline assignment: CDR1 ENHRY and CDR2 SYGVKD. The CDR3 runs to 13 residues.

This chain's CDR3 is CASSYDRNTGEKLFF. For the CDR3, the DNA is TGTGCCAGCAGCTACGACAGGAATACAGGGGAAAAACTGTTTTTT. The V call is TRBV5-6, the J call TRBJ1-4, with D perhaps matching TRBD1 (6 bases). CDR3 length equals 15 residues. The germline V gene has CDR1 SGHDT and CDR2 YYEEEE. Trimming stripped 3 bases from V and 8 bases from J, with 17 bases between.

This rearrangement joins TRBV18 to TRBJ2-3; 10 bases map to TRBD1. Trimming took 4 bases from V and 7 from J; bases not matched to a gene: 5. The germline gives CDR1 KGHSH, CDR2 LQKENI. The CDR3 is 14 amino acids. The CDR3 sequence is CASSLDRGRYTQYF. The CDR3, as DNA: TGTGCCAGCTCACTAGACAGGGGGCGATATACGCAGTATTTT. Together with reference TRBV18 and TRBJ2-3, the CDR3 gives the full variable domain: NAGVMQNPRHLVRRRGQEARLRCSPMKGHSHVYWYRQLPEEGLKFMVYLQKENIIDESGMPKERFSAEFPKEGPSILRIQQVVRGDSAAYFCASSLDRGRYTQYFGPGTRLTVL.

The V and J genes are TRBV19 and TRBJ2-3; tentative D call: TRBD2 (6 bases). The germline gives CDR1 LNHDA, CDR2 SQIVND (reference sequence). There are 13 residues in the CDR3. Trimming cost V 7 bases and J 4 bases, with 12 bases left between them. As DNA, the CDR3 is TGTGCCAGTACCATCGGCGGGGCAGATACGCAGTATTTT. This sequence encodes CASTIGGADTQYF. The complete variable domain, with remaining parts taken from reference TRBV19 and TRBJ2-3, reads DGGITQSPKYLFRKEGQNVTLSCEQNLNHDAMYWYRQDPGQGLRLIYYSQIVNDFQKGDIAEGYSVSREKKESFPLTVTSAQKNPTAFYLCASTIGGADTQYFGPGTRLTVL.

The rearrangement uses TRBV19 and TRBJ2-7; 9 positions agree with TRBD1. This CDR3 contains 17 residues. Germline values: CDR1 LNHDA, CDR2 SQIVND (reference sequence). Trimming at V came to 0 bases and at J to 13 bases, leaving 19 bases not matched to a gene. CDR3 sequence (DNA): TGTGCCAGTAGTATAGATTGGGAGGCGGGACAGGGTAGTCTGGGTTACTTC. As protein: CASSIDWEAGQGSLGYF.

This chain joins TRBV5-1 and TRBJ1-3; a weak D match, TRBD1 (5 bases). The CDR3 is made up of 14 amino acids. V lost 4 bases, J lost 4 bases, and 12 bases lay in between. Germline V gene lookup returns CDR1 SGHRS and CDR2 YFSETQ. The CDR3 DNA sequence: TGCGCCAGCAGCGCGGGAACAGGAGGAAACACCATATATTTT. Amino acid sequence: CASSAGTGGNTIYF.

This rearrangement joins TRBV30 to TRBJ1-4; D is uncertain. Germline V gene data show CDR1 as GTSNPN and CDR2 as SVGIG (reference sequence). This CDR3 comprises 14 residues. Trimming removed 1 base at V and 4 bases at J, with 10 bases between. CDR3 sequence (DNA): TGTGCCTGGAGTGGGTGGAGTCTTAATGAAAAACTGTTTTTT. This gives the protein CAWSGWSLNEKLFF.

V gene TRBV10-2 combines with J gene TRBJ2-1; D might be TRBD2 (5 bases). Looked up from germline, CDR1 is WSHSY and CDR2 is SAAADI. The CDR3 extends over 12 amino acids. V gave up 4 bases and J gave up 5 bases, with 6 bases separating them. The CDR3 DNA follows: TGCGCCAGCAGTGCGGGAAACAATGAGCAGTTCTTC. Its protein is CASSAGNNEQFF.

The chain is built from TRBV15 and TRBJ2-3, with unresolved D. V lost 1 base, J lost 2 bases, and 10 bases lay in between. The germline V gene encodes CDR1 LNHNV and CDR2 YYDKDF (reference sequence). CDR3 length: 15 amino acids. The CDR3 region has the DNA TGTGCCACCAGCAGAGCCTCTACCTTCACAGATACGCAGTATTTT. Translated: CATSRASTFTDTQYF.

The chain combines TRBV7-8 with TRBJ2-3; 7 bases map to TRBD1. CDR3 length: 16 residues. From germline, CDR1 is SGHVS and CDR2 FQNEAQ. The trim removed 3 bases at V and 0 bases at J, leaving 6 bases unmatched. The CDR3 is CASSLGQTSSTDTQYF. For the CDR3, the DNA is TGTGCCAGCAGCTTGGGACAGACTTCTAGCACAGATACGCAGTATTTT.

This rearrangement joins TRBV25-1 to TRBJ2-7, with 7 bases identical to TRBD1. The J segment lost 6 bases and the V segment lost 4 bases, leaving 3 bases of the junction unmatched. The CDR3 spans 12 residues. Germline CDR1 reads MGHDK; CDR2 reads SYGVNS. CDR3 sequence reads: CASSAPGGEQYF. The CDR3 DNA follows: TGTGCCAGCAGTGCTCCAGGGGGCGAGCAGTACTTC.

V is TRBV7-2 and J is TRBJ2-1; the match to TRBD2 covers 11 bases. Germline trimming cut 5 bases from V and 2 bases from J; bases unmatched to any gene: 8. There are 17 residues in the CDR3. In germline, CDR1 is SGHTA, CDR2 FQGNSA. The CDR3 sequence: CASSPFATSGAYNEQFF. The CDR3 region has the DNA TGTGCCAGCAGCCCATTCGCGACTAGCGGGGCCTACAATGAGCAGTTCTTC.

The rearrangement links TRBV10-2 to TRBJ2-7, with D tentatively TRBD2 (5 bases). V lost 6 bases and J lost 3, with 15 bases in between. The germline V gene encodes CDR1 WSHSY and CDR2 SAAADI. This CDR3 region has 14 residues. The CDR3 spells CASSSIGRDYEQYF. CDR3 DNA sequence: TGCGCCAGCAGCTCGATCGGACGGGACTACGAGCAGTACTTC.

CDR3 bases: TGTGCCAGCAGGGGCCCTGCGGGGGCCAAAAACATTCAGTACTTC. It specifies CASRGPAGAKNIQYF. The chain has TRBV6-5 and TRBJ2-4; the D gene is possibly TRBD2 (6 bases). The germline gives CDR1 MNHEY, CDR2 SVGAGI. The CDR3 totals 15 residues. V was trimmed by 6 bases and J by 1 base, leaving 13 bases between them.

This chain joins TRBV4-2 and TRBJ2-5, with a tentative D call TRBD2 (6 bases). The length of the CDR3 is 15 residues. V lost 5 bases and J 7 bases, leaving 20 bases between the germline ends. The germline CDR1 and CDR2 sequences are LGHNA and YNFKEQ. In DNA, the CDR3 is TGTGCCAGCAGCTCCGACTTCGGGGGTGAGGTGACCCAGTACTTC. Translated, it gives CASSSDFGGEVTQYF.

The chain employs TRBV9 and TRBJ2-7, with 7 bases fitting TRBD2. The CDR3 contains 15 residues. J lost 3 bases, V lost 4 bases, and 10 bases had no gene match. Germline CDR1 and CDR2: SGDLS and YYNGEE. CDR3 residues: CASSPPAGTVYEQYF. CDR3 in DNA: TGTGCCAGCAGCCCCCCAGCGGGGACTGTCTACGAGCAGTACTTC.

The V and J genes are TRBV30 and TRBJ1-2; 9 bases agree with TRBD1. Germline-derived CDR1 and CDR2 are GTSNPN and SVGIG (reference sequence). J lost 10 bases, V lost 2 bases, and 17 bases had no gene match. The CDR3 runs to 16 residues. This CDR3 is CAWSRAGTGFFPDYTF. CDR3 DNA sequence: TGTGCCTGGAGTCGAGCCGGGACAGGGTTTTTTCCTGACTACACCTTC.

This sequence joins TRBV5-3 and TRBJ1-2; D remains ambiguous. TRBV5-3 is recorded as an ORF, its role being uncertain. The V and J ends lost 1 base and 7 bases respectively, with 8 bases between them. The CDR3 runs to 12 residues. The CDR3 nucleotides are TGTGCCAGAAGCTTGCTGAGAGGTGGCTACACCTTC. Amino acid sequence: CARSLLRGGYTF.

The chain uses TRBV7-9 and TRBJ2-1; TRBD1 matches at 10 bases. Germline CDR1 SEHNR, CDR2 FQNEAQ (reference sequence). The ends lost 6 bases at V and 7 bases at J; junction bases unmatched: 6. The CDR3 consists of 14 residues. CDR3 bases: TGTGCCAGCAGAGACAGGGGGCAACGGAATGAGCAGTTCTTC. This gives the protein CASRDRGQRNEQFF.

J is TRBJ2-2 and V is TRBV3-1 (or the pseudogene TRBV3-2), with 8 nucleotides matching TRBD2. Germline-derived CDR1 and CDR2 are LGHDT and YNNKEL (reference sequence). This CDR3 has 16 amino acids. J gave up 1 base and V 5 bases, and 6 bases lay outside the gene matches. The CDR3 DNA follows: TGTGCCAGCAGCTTAGTAGCGGGGAAGAACACCGGGGAGCTGTTTTTT. It yields the protein CASSLVAGKNTGELFF.

The V call is TRBV15, the J call TRBJ1-2; D unclear. Trimming shortened V by 3 bases and J by 0 bases, and 14 bases separated the two germline ends. The CDR3 sequence is 16 residues long. Germline lookup yields CDR1 LNHNV and CDR2 YYDKDF (reference sequence). CDR3 nucleotides: TGTGCCACCAGCAGTTTGGCCCAAACAACTAACTATGGCTACACCTTC. It specifies CATSSLAQTTNYGYTF. Supplemented by reference TRBV15 and TRBJ1-2, the full variable domain reads DAMVIQNPRYQVTQFGKPVTLSCSQTLNHNVMYWYQQKSSQAPKLLFHYYDKDFNNEADTPDNFQSRRPNTSFCFLDIRSPGLGDTAMYLCATSSLAQTTNYGYTFGSGTRLTVV.

The chain uses TRBV24-1 and TRBJ1-2; D call uncertain. Germline CDR1 reads KGHDR; CDR2 reads SFDVKD. The V and J ends lost 3 bases and 4 bases respectively, with 20 bases between them. There are 17 residues in the CDR3. For the CDR3, the DNA is TGTGCCACCAGTGATCGGCCCAGACCGGGAGCTTTCTATGGCTACACCTTC. It is translated as CATSDRPRPGAFYGYTF.

This chain links TRBV6-4 with TRBJ2-1; D is unresolved. The length of the CDR3 is 15 residues. CDR1 and CDR2 from the germline V gene are MRHNA and SNTAGT. V was clipped by 2 bases and J by 6 bases, with 14 bases between them. The DNA for the CDR3 is TGTGCCAGCAGTGACGAAGAGTCCCCCGTCAATGAGCAGTTCTTC. Residues: CASSDEESPVNEQFF.

This chain uses TRBV7-2 with TRBJ2-3; 8 bases are a match to TRBD2. The V gene end was trimmed by 3 bases and the J gene end by 7 bases; junction bases not matched to a gene: 6. This CDR3 comprises 14 residues. Germline loops: CDR1 SGHTA, CDR2 FQGNSA. The CDR3 protein is CASSFGGAGNTQYF. CDR3 bases: TGTGCCAGCAGCTTCGGGGGGGCGGGGAATACGCAGTATTTT. The variable domain in full, with the rest retrieved from reference TRBV7-2 and TRBJ2-3, is GAGVSQSPSNKVTEKGKDVELRCDPISGHTALYWYRQSLGQGLEFLIYFQGNSAPDKSGLPSDRFSAERTGGSVSTLTIQRTQQEDSAVYLCASSFGGAGNTQYFGPGTRLTVL.

The chain has TRBV10-3 and TRBJ1-2, with 7 bases identical to TRBD1. V lost 7 bases, J lost 7 bases, and 3 bases stayed unmatched. The CDR3 has 11 amino acids. Germline V gene lookup returns CDR1 ENHRY and CDR2 SYGVKD. The CDR3 DNA follows: TGTGCCATCACGACAGGGATTGGCTACACCTTC. Its translation is CAITTGIGYTF.

The chain joins TRBV18 to TRBJ1-1; possibly TRBD1 for D (6 bases). The CDR3 covers 14 residues. Trimming took off 2 bases at V and 3 bases at J, with 10 bases between the two ends. Germline lookup yields CDR1 KGHSH and CDR2 LQKENI. CDR3 nucleotides: TGTGCCAGCTCACCAAACAGGGTGGACACTGAAGCTTTCTTT. Translated: CASSPNRVDTEAFF.